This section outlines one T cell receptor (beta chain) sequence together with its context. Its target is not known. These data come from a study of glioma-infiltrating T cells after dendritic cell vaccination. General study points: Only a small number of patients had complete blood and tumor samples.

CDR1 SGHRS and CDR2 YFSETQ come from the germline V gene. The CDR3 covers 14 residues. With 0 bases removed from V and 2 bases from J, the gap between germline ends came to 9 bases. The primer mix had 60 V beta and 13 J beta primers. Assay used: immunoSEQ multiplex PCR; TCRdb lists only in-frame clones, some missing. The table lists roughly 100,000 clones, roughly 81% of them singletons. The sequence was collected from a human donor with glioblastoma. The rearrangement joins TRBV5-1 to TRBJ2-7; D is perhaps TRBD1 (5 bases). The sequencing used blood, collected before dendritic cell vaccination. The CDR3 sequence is CASSLVGVTYEQYF. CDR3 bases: TGCGCCAGCAGCTTGGTAGGGGTTACCTACGAGCAGTACTTC. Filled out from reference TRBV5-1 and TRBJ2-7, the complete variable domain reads KAGVTQTPRYLIKTRGQQVTLSCSPISGHRSVSWYQQTPGQGLQFLFEYFSETQRNKGNFPGRFSGRQFSNSRSEMNVSTLELGDSALYLCASSLVGVTYEQYFGPGTRLTVT.